These 8 T cell receptor beta chains were sequenced from one sample in a study of OX40 agonist ivuxolimab in advanced cancers. Assay: immunoSEQ multiplex PCR; the TCRdb copy retains only in-frame clones and omits some. Found here are over 95,000 clones, 91% of them singletons; the top ten hold 0.25% to 0.35%. The sequencing used CD4+ or CD8+ T cells sorted from blood, collected in a trial of the OX40 agonist ivuxolimab. The receptor set was obtained from an adult with an advanced solid tumor such as melanoma, head and neck, liver or kidney cancer.

The V call is TRBV7-2, the J call TRBJ2-7; D uncertain. Trimming removed 0 bases from V and 2 bases from J, with 8 bases in between. This CDR3 contains 14 residues. The germline V gene has CDR1 SGHTA and CDR2 FQGNSA. The CDR3 region is CASSLAIAAYEQYF. CDR3 sequence (DNA): TGTGCCAGCAGCTTAGCCATCGCGGCCTACGAGCAGTACTTC.

CDR3 sequence: CASSPSTGYRTEAFF. The CDR3 bases are TGTGCCAGCAGCCCGTCGACAGGGTACCGCACTGAAGCTTTCTTT. V usage is TRBV7-9 and J usage is TRBJ1-1; 7 nucleotides match TRBD1. Germline assignment: CDR1 SEHNR and CDR2 FQNEAQ (reference sequence). The V gene end was trimmed by 5 bases and the J gene end by 4 bases; junction bases not matched to a gene: 10. The CDR3 loop spans 15 amino acids.

V and J are TRBV7-9 and TRBJ2-3, with 10 bases aligning to TRBD2. The CDR3 loop spans 16 amino acids. CDR1 SEHNR and CDR2 FQNEAQ come from the germline V gene (reference sequence). V lost 6 bases, J lost 3 bases, and 9 bases stayed unmatched. CDR3 sequence (DNA): TGTGCCAGCAGTGGGAGCGGGAGGGCCAGGACAGATACGCAGTATTTT. Its protein is CASSGSGRARTDTQYF. Supplemented by reference TRBV7-9 and TRBJ2-3, the full variable domain reads DTGVSQNPRHKITKRGQNVTFRCDPISEHNRLYWYRQTLGQGPEFLTYFQNEAQLEKSRLLSDRFSAERPKGSFSTLEIQRTEQGDSAMYLCASSGSGRARTDTQYFGPGTRLTVL.

This chain joins TRBV7-8 and TRBJ2-7, with 10 bases that match TRBD1. With 5 bases clipped from V and 0 bases from J, the junction kept 7 bases outside the gene matches. Germline-derived CDR1 and CDR2 are SGHVS and FQNEAQ. The CDR3 is 16 residues long. The CDR3 DNA reads as TGTGCCAGCAGCCCCCGGGGACAGGGGAGCTCCTACGAGCAGTACTTC. It translates to CASSPRGQGSSYEQYF. Supplemented by reference TRBV7-8 and TRBJ2-7, the full variable domain reads GAGVSQSPRYKVAKRGQDVALRCDPISGHVSLFWYQQALGQGPEFLTYFQNEAQLDKSGLPSDRFFAERPEGSVSTLKIQRTQQEDSAVYLCASSPRGQGSSYEQYFGPGTRLTVT.

V and J are TRBV27 and TRBJ2-1, with D unresolved. CDR3 length: 13 amino acids. Germline V gene sequence: CDR1 MNHEY, CDR2 SMNVEV (reference sequence). The germline V and J ends were trimmed by 3 bases and 9 bases, with 12 bases remaining between them. In DNA form, the CDR3 reads TGTGCCAGCAGTTTTTCCAGGAACGGTGAGCAGTTCTTC. Translation gives CASSFSRNGEQFF.

The chain uses TRBV5-4 and TRBJ2-5; D possibly corresponds to TRBD1 (6 bases). The CDR3 has 14 residues. In germline, CDR1 is SGHNT, CDR2 YYREEE (reference sequence). The V gene lost 4 bases and the J gene lost 2 bases, with 12 bases spanning the gap. In DNA, the CDR3 is TGTGCCAGCAGCATAAGGACAGCTCAAGAGACCCAGTACTTC. This translates into CASSIRTAQETQYF.

The V call is TRBV11-2, the J call TRBJ2-2, with 9 bases matching TRBD2. The V gene's germline CDR1 is SGHAT and CDR2 FQNNGV. V lost 2 bases, J lost 2 bases, and 3 bases stayed unmatched. The CDR3 has 16 amino acids. The CDR3 loop is CASSLNSGSNTGELFF. The CDR3 bases are TGTGCCAGCAGCTTAAATAGCGGGAGCAACACCGGGGAGCTGTTTTTT.

V usage is TRBV28 and J usage is TRBJ2-7; D may correspond to TRBD1 or TRBD2 (6 bases each). CDR1 MDHEN and CDR2 SYDVKM come from the germline V gene. This CDR3 comprises 16 residues. Trimming stripped 4 bases from V and 0 bases from J, with 16 bases between. CDR3 loop: CASSSPGALGSYEQYF. The CDR3 DNA sequence: TGTGCCAGCAGTTCCCCGGGGGCGCTCGGCTCCTACGAGCAGTACTTC.